What follows are 13 T cell receptor beta chains derived from one specimen sequenced in a study of shared clonotypes between healthy human individuals. Measured with immunoSEQ multiplex PCR; TCRdb has only the in-frame clones, and not every one. Here the sample spans approximately 720,000 clones, under 95% being singletons. CD45RO negativity and positive selection for CCR7 defined naive CD8 cells, a population that excluded terminally differentiated effector memory CD45RA+ cells. Sequences were obtained from naive CD8+ T cells sorted from blood. All receptors derive from a man aged 30-40 years in good health.

The chain is built from TRBV19 and TRBJ1-2; D is uncertain. Germline V gene data show CDR1 as LNHDA and CDR2 as SQIVND (reference sequence). V was pared by 5 bases and J by 8 bases, with 9 bases between. This CDR3 comprises 11 residues. The CDR3 here is CASSSGYGYTF. CDR3 bases: TGTGCCAGTAGTTCCGGTTACGGCTACACCTTC.

The chain recombines TRBV10-3 with TRBJ2-4, with D uncertain. The CDR3 consists of 17 residues. The germline gives CDR1 ENHRY, CDR2 SYGVKD. Trimming cost V 0 bases and J 3 bases, with 15 bases left between them. CDR3 protein: CAISESKVTLDKNIQYF. As DNA, the CDR3 is TGTGCCATCAGTGAGTCAAAGGTAACCTTAGACAAAAACATTCAGTACTTC.

The chain carries TRBV20-1 and TRBJ2-5; the D is unclear. Trimming took 6 bases from V and 4 from J, leaving 3 bases between them. The CDR3 consists of 9 residues. CDR1 is DFQATT, CDR2 SNEGSKA, per germline (reference sequence). CDR3 DNA sequence: TGCAGTGCCACAGAGACCCAGTACTTC. Translated: CSATETQYF.

The chain joins TRBV6-6 to TRBJ2-7, with D hard to call. V shed 2 bases and J shed 0 bases, with 5 bases lying between them. This CDR3 spans 13 amino acids. CDR1 is MNHNY, CDR2 SVGAGI, per germline (reference sequence). The CDR3 DNA reads TGTGCCAGCAGTTACCAGAGCTCCTACGAGCAGTACTTC. Translation: CASSYQSSYEQYF.

The chain uses TRBV5-4 and TRBJ2-1; weak D call: TRBD2 (6 bases). Trimming shortened V by 5 bases and J by 0 bases, and 18 bases separated the two germline ends. The CDR3 extends over 17 amino acids. Germline V CDR1 and CDR2: SGHNT, YYREEE (reference sequence). CDR3 sequence reads: CASRPGGTGSSYNEQFF. The CDR3 DNA sequence: TGTGCCAGCAGACCCGGGGGTACGGGTAGCTCCTACAATGAGCAGTTCTTC.

A single count supports this clone. Relative to the germline gene, one junction end is altered; a read error may explain this. The CDR3 bases are TGTGCCAGCAGTAGTAGTCGAGGGGGACTTTACGAGCAGCACTTC. Translation: CASSSSRGGLYEQHF. The chain uses TRBV6-6 and TRBJ2-7, with D possibly being TRBD1 or TRBD2 (6 bases each). This CDR3 region has 15 residues. CDR1 and CDR2 (germline): MNHNY, SVGAGI (reference sequence).

The CDR3 bases are TGTGCCAGCAGCGTTTCAACAGGGTTAGTCTCCTACAATGAGCAGTTCTTC. Amino acids: CASSVSTGLVSYNEQFF. The chain employs TRBV27 and TRBJ2-1; TRBD1 is a possible D gene (6 bases). Germline lookup yields CDR1 MNHEY and CDR2 SMNVEV (reference sequence). This CDR3 contains 17 residues. Trimming pared 6 bases from V and 0 bases from J, leaving 18 bases between.

The rearrangement uses TRBV5-1 and TRBJ2-7; D uncertain. Trimming left V 0 bases short and J 5 bases short, with 9 bases between. Looked up from germline, CDR1 is SGHRS and CDR2 is YFSETQ. There are 13 residues in the CDR3. The CDR3 loop reads CASSLAEFNEQYF. The CDR3 DNA sequence: TGCGCCAGCAGCTTGGCCGAATTCAACGAGCAGTACTTC.

This chain links TRBV11-2 with TRBJ2-6; D possibly corresponds to TRBD1 (6 bases). The germline V gene has CDR1 SGHAT and CDR2 FQNNGV. This CDR3 is 15 amino acids long. V was trimmed by 5 bases and J by 0 bases, leaving 8 bases between them. Written as DNA, the CDR3 is TGTGCCAGCAGCACAGGGAGCTCTGGGGCCAACGTCCTGACTTTC. The encoded protein is CASSTGSSGANVLTF.

The chain uses TRBV19 and TRBJ1-1; D gene uncertain. The CDR3 has 16 amino acids. Between the trimmed V and J ends, which lost 0 bases and 2 bases, there was a span of 13 bases. The V gene's germline CDR1 is LNHDA and CDR2 SQIVND (reference sequence). The CDR3 bases are TGTGCCAGTAGTATAGAGGACGGAGCGTTAAACACTGAAGCTTTCTTT. Residues: CASSIEDGALNTEAFF.

The chain combines TRBV5-5 with TRBJ2-1; D tentatively reads TRBD1 or TRBD2 (5 bases each). The CDR3 contains 17 residues. V lost 4 bases to trimming and J lost 4 bases, with 21 bases between them. CDR1 is SGHKS and CDR2 is YYEKEE in the germline V gene (reference sequence). CDR3 DNA: TGTGCCAGCAGCCCTATTGGGGGAGAGGGAGAGTACAATGAGCAGTTCTTC. Its translation is CASSPIGGEGEYNEQFF.

For this clone: The sample holds other DNA sequences that translate to the same CDR3. The chain carries TRBV7-9 and TRBJ2-7; D unresolved. The CDR3 is 11 amino acids. V dropped 5 bases and J dropped 4 bases, with 6 bases sitting between them. Germline loops: CDR1 SEHNR, CDR2 FQNEAQ (reference sequence). The CDR3 reads CASSPAYEQYF. DNA of the CDR3: TGTGCCAGCAGCCCCGCGTACGAGCAGTACTTC.

Points on this clone: Other nucleotide sequences in the sample specify the same CDR3. The chain recombines TRBV27 with TRBJ2-6; no definite D call. CDR1 MNHEY and CDR2 SMNVEV come from the germline V gene (reference sequence). V lost 1 base, J lost 1 base, and 8 bases lay in between. The CDR3 is 16 amino acids. In DNA form, the CDR3 reads TGTGCCAGCAGTTTATTAGGCTTTTCTGGGGCCAACGTCCTGACTTTC. It specifies CASSLLGFSGANVLTF.